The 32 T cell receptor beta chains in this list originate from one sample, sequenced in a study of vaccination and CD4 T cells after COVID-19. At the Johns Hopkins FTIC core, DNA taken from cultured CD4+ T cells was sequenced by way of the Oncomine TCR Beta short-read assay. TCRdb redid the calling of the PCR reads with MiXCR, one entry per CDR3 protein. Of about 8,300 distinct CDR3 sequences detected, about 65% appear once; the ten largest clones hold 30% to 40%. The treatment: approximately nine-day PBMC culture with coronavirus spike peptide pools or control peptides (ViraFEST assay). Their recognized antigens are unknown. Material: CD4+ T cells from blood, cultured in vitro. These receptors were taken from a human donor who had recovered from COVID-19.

Written as DNA, the CDR3 is TGCAGTGCTAGCCCGACTAGCGGGAAGTCAGATACGCAGTATTTT. Protein sequence: CSASPTSGKSDTQYF. V gene TRBV20-1 combines with J gene TRBJ2-3; 11 positions agree with TRBD2. Germline trimming cut 3 bases from V and 4 bases from J; bases unmatched to any gene: 6. The CDR3 length is 15 residues. CDR1 is DFQATT and CDR2 is SNEGSKA in the germline V gene (reference sequence).

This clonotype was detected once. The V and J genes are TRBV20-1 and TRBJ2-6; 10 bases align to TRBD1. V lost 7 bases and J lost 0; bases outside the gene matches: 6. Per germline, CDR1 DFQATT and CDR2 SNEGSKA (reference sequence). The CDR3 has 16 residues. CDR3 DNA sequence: TGCAGTGTAGCCGGACAGGGGGGCTCTGGGGCCAACGTCCTGACTTTC. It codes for CSVAGQGGSGANVLTF.

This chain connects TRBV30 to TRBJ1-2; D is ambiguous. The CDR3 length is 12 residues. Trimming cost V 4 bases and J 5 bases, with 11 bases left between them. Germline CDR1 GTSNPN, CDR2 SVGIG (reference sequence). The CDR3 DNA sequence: TGTGCCTGGAAAGGAATTCTTTATGGCTACACCTTC. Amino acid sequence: CAWKGILYGYTF.

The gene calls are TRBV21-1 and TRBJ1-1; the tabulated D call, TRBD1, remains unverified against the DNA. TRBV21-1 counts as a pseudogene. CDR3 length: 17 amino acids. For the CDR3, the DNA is TGTGCCAGCAGCCAAAACAGGGACTCGGCTGCGGACACTGAAGCTTTCTTT. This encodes CASSQNRDSAADTEAFF.

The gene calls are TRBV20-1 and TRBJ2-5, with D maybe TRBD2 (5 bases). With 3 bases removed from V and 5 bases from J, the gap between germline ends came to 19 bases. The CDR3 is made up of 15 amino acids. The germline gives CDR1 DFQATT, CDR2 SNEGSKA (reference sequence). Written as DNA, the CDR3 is TGCAGTGCTAGTCCCGGGATCTCCTTTGCGGAGACCCAGTACTTC. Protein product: CSASPGISFAETQYF.

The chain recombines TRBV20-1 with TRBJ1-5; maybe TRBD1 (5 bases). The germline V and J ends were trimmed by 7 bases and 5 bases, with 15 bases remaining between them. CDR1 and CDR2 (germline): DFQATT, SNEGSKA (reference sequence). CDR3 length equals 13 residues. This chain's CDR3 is CSVSGGNDQPQHF. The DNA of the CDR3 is TGCAGTGTCTCCGGGGGTAACGATCAGCCCCAGCATTTT.

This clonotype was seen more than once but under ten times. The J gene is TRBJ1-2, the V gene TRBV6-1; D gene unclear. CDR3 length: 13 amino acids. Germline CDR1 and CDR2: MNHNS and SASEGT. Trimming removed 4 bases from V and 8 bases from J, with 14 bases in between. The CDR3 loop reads CASSGRTAQGYTF. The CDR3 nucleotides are TGTGCCAGCAGTGGCAGGACGGCGCAGGGCTACACCTTC.

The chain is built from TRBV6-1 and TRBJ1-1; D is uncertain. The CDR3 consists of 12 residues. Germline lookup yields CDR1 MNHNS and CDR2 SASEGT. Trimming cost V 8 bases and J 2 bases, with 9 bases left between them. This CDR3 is CASRTVNTEAFF. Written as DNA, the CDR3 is TGTGCCAGCCGGACTGTCAACACTGAAGCTTTCTTT.

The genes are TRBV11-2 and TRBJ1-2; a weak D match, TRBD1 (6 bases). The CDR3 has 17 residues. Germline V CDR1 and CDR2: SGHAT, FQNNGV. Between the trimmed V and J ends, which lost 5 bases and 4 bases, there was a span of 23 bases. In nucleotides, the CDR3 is TGTGCCAGCAGCCTACGCCGTGTTCAGGGGCAATCCTATGGCTACACCTTC. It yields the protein CASSLRRVQGQSYGYTF.

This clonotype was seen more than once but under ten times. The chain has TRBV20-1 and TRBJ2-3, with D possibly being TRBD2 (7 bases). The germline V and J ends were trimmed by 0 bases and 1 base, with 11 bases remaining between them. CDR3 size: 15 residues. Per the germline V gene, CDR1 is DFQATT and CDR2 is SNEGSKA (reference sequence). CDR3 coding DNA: TGCAGTGCTAGAGATAGGGGGGGGGGCACAGATACGCAGTATTTT. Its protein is CSARDRGGGTDTQYF.

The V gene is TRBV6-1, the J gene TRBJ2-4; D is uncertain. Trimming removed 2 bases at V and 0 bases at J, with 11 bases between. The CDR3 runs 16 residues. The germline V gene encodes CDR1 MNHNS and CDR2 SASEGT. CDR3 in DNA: TGTGCCAGCAGTGAAACCTACAGCGTAGCCAAAAACATTCAGTACTTC. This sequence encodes CASSETYSVAKNIQYF.

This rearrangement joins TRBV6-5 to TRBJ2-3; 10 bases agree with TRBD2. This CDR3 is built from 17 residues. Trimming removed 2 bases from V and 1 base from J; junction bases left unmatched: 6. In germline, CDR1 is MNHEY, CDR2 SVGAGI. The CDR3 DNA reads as TGTGCCAGCAGTTACAGAAGCGGGGGGGCCGGCACAGATACGCAGTATTTT. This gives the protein CASSYRSGGAGTDTQYF.

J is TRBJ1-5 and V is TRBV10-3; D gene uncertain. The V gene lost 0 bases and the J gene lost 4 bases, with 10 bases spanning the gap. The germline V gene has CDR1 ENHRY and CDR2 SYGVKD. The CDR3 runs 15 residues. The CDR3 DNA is TGTGCCATCAGTGAGTCTGTGGAGGGAAATCAGCCCCAGCATTTT. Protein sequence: CAISESVEGNQPQHF.

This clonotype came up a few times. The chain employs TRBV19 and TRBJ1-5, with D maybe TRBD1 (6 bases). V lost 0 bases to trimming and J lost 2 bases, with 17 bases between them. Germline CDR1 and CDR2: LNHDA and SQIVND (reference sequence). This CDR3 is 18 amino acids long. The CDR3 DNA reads TGTGCCAGTAGTATAGATCAAATGGGGGGGCTGGGCAATCAGCCCCAGCATTTT. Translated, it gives CASSIDQMGGLGNQPQHF.

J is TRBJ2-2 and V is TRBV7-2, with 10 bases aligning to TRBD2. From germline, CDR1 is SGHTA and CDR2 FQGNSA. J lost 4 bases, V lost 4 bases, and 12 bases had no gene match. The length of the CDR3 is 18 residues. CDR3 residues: CASSSEISGRVITGELFF. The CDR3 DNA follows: TGTGCCAGCAGCTCAGAGATCAGCGGGAGGGTTATCACCGGGGAGCTGTTTTTT.

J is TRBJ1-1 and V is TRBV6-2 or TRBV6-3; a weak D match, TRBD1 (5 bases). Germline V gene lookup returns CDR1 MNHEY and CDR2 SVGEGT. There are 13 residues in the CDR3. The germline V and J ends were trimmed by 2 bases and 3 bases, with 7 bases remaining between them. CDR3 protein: CASSYEGYTEAFF. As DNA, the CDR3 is TGTGCCAGCAGTTACGAGGGGTACACTGAAGCTTTCTTT.

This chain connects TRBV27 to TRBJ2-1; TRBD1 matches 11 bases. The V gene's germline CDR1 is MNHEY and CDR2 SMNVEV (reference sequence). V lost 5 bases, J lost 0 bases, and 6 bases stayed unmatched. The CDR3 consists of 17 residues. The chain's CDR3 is CASSTGTGGFSYNEQFF. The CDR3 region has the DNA TGTGCCAGCAGTACCGGGACAGGGGGTTTCTCCTACAATGAGCAGTTCTTC.

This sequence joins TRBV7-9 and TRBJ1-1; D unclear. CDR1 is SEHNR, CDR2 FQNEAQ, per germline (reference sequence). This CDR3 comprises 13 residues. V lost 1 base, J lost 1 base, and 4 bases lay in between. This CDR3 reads CASSLGQNTEAFF. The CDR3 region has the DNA TGTGCCAGCAGCTTAGGCCAGAACACTGAAGCTTTCTTT.

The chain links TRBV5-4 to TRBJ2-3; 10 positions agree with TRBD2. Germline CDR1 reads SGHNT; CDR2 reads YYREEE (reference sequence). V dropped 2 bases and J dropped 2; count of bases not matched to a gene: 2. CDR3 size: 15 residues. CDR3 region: CASSFSGGATDTQYF. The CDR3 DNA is TGTGCCAGCAGCTTCAGCGGGGGGGCCACAGATACGCAGTATTTT.

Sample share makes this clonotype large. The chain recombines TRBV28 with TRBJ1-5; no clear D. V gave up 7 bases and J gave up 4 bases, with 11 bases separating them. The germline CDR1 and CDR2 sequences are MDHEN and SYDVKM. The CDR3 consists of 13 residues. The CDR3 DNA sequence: TGTGCCAGCAACGTTCTCATGAATCAGCCCCAGCATTTT. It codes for CASNVLMNQPQHF.

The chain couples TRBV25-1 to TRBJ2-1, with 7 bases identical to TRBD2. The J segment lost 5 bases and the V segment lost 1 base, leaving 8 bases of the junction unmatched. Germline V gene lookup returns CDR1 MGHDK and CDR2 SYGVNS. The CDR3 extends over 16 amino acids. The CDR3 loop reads CASSEWGGFGDNEQFF. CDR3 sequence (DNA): TGTGCCAGCAGTGAATGGGGGGGATTTGGGGACAATGAGCAGTTCTTC.

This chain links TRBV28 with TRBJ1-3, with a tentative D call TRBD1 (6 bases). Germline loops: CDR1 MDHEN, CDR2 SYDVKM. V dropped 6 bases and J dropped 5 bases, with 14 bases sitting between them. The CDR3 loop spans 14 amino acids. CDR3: CASSLQGPRNTIYF. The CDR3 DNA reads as TGTGCCAGCAGCCTACAGGGACCAAGAAACACCATATATTTT.

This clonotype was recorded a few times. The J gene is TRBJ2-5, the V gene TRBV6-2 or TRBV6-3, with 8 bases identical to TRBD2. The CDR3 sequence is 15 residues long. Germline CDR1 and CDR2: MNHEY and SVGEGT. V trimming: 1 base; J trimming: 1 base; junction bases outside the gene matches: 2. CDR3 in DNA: TGTGCCAGCAGTTACTTACGGGGGGGCCAAGAGACCCAGTACTTC. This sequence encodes CASSYLRGGQETQYF.

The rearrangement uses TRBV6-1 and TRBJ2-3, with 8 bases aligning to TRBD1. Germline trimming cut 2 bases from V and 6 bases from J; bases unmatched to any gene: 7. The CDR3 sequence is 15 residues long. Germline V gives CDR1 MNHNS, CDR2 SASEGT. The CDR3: CASSERGQGDDTQYF. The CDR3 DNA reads TGTGCCAGCAGTGAACGCGGACAGGGTGATGATACGCAGTATTTT.

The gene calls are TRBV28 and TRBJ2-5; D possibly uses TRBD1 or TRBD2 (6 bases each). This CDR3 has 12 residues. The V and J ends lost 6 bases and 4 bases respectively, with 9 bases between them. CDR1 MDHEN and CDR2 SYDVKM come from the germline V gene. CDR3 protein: CASRTGAETQYF. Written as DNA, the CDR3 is TGTGCCAGCAGGACGGGGGCAGAGACCCAGTACTTC.

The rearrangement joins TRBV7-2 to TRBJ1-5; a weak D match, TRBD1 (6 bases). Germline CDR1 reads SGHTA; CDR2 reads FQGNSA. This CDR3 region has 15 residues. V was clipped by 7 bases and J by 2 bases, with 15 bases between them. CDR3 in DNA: TGTGCCAGCAAACCCCCAGGGGAGGGCAATCAGCCCCAGCATTTT. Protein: CASKPPGEGNQPQHF.

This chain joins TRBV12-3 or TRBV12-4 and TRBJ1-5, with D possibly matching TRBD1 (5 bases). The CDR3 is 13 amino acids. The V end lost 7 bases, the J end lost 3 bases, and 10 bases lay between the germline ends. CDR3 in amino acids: CASNRQFNQPQHF. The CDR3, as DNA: TGTGCCAGCAACAGACAGTTCAATCAGCCCCAGCATTTT.

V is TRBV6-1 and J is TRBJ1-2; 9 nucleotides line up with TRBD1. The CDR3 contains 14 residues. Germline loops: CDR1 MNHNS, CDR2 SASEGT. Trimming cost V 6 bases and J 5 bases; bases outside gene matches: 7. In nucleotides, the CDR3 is TGTGCCAGCAGGCCGGGACAGGGTGGATATGGCTACACCTTC. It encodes CASRPGQGGYGYTF.

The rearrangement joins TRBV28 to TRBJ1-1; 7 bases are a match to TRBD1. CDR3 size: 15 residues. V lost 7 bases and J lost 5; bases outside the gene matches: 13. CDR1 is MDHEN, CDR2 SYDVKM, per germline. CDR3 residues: CASNVEGAGRTEAFF. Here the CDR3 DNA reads TGTGCCAGCAACGTGGAGGGGGCAGGGCGGACTGAAGCTTTCTTT.

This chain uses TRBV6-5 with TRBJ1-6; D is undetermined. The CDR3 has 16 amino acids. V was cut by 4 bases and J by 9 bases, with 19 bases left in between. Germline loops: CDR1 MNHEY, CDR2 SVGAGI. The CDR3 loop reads CASSSPVGTVGSPLHF. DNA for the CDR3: TGTGCCAGCAGTTCCCCCGTCGGCACAGTCGGTTCACCCCTCCACTTT.

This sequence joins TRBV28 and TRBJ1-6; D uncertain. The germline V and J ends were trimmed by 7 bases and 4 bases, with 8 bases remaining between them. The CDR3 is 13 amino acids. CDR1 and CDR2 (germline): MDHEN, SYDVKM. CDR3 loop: CASTGKYNSPLHF. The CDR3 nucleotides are TGTGCCAGCACCGGCAAGTATAATTCACCCCTCCACTTT. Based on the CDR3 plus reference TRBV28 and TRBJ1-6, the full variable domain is DVKVTQSSRYLVKRTGEKVFLECVQDMDHENMFWYRQDPGLGLRLIYFSYDVKMKEKGDIPEGYSVSREKKERFSLILESASTNQTSMYLCASTGKYNSPLHFGNGTRLTVT.

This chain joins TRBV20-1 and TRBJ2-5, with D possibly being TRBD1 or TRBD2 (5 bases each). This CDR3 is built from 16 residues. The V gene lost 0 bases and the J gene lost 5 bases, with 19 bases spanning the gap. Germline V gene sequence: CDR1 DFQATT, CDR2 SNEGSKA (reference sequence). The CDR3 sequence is CSARDRVGVPRETQYF. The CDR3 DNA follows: TGCAGTGCTAGAGATCGGGTGGGGGTCCCCCGGGAGACCCAGTACTTC.